The T cell receptor (beta chain) under discussion was sequenced for a study of blood T cell repertoires in COVID-19. Trimming cost V 3 bases and J 5 bases; bases outside gene matches: 1. The CDR3 covers 13 residues. Germline V CDR1 and CDR2: MNHEY, SMNVEV (reference sequence). Profiling relied on immunoSEQ multiplex PCR, and the TCRdb table lists in-frame clones only, not all of them. The table lists approximately 94,000 clones, over 80% of them singletons, with 13% in the top ten. Sequenced input: peripheral blood. The TCR originated in a man aged 50-60 years with active or convalescent COVID-19. The rearrangement joins TRBV27 to TRBJ2-3; 8 positions agree with TRBD2. CDR3: CASSFLAGDTQYF. The CDR3 bases are TGTGCCAGCAGTTTCCTAGCGGGAGATACGCAGTATTTT.